This T cell receptor (beta chain) was sequenced in a study of shared clonotypes between healthy human individuals. Study overall: Per donor, three plates held CD4 naive cells, three held CD4 memory, two held CD8 naive and one held CD8 memory. Findings of the study overall: Naive subsets generally exceeded memory subsets in estimated richness.

Assay used: immunoSEQ multiplex PCR; TCRdb lists only in-frame clones, some missing. There are about 990,000 clones in the sample; approximately 80% occur only once, and more than 0.55% lies in the top ten. Germline lookup yields CDR1 GTSNPN and CDR2 SVGIG (reference sequence). CDR3 length: 11 residues. To note about this clone: Its specificity is not known. This may be a read error, as it is one base from a much larger clone.

The specimen was memory CD4+ T cells from PBMCs. The subset here: CD45RA-negative fraction. The sequence derives from a young man in good health. Some clones in this sample may be carry-over from other donors' samples. The chain uses TRBV30 and TRBJ2-7; no clear D. The CDR3 sequence: CAWSVSQEQCF. The DNA of the CDR3 is TGTGCCTGGAGTGTCTCCCAGGAGCAGTGCTTC.